This T cell receptor beta chain emerged from a study of identical twins. Each CDR3 protein is one row after TCRdb ran MiXCR on the 5' RACE reads. The sample carries approximately 350,000 distinct CDR3 sequences, about 12% recorded once. The study, taken as a whole, reports: Less excess twin sharing appeared in beta out-of-frame sequences.

The CDR3 covers 13 residues. J lost 9 bases, V lost 9 bases, and 10 bases had no gene match. Germline CDR1 KGHDR, CDR2 SFDVKD. Note on this clonotype: Its antigen is still unknown.

Separately, the same data were catalogued under a study of yellow fever vaccine responses in identical twins. Per that paper: Twins reportedly showed a vaccine T cell response that seemed partly convergent and partly personalized.

Sample: CD8+ T cells sorted from blood. This chain connects TRBV24-1 to TRBJ2-1, with 7 nucleotides matching TRBD2. The sequence was obtained from a woman aged 18-30 years in good health. The CDR3 spells CATSAGEIGEQFF. Written as DNA, the CDR3 is TGTGCCACCTCCGCGGGAGAGATCGGTGAGCAGTTCTTC.